The 5 T cell receptor beta chains presented below share a single source sample, sequenced in a study of CD8+CD57+ T cells in acquired aplastic anemia. Genomic DNA served as template for TCR beta VDJ and CDR3 profiling. One entry per CDR3 protein, called by TCRdb with MiXCR from the reads. Among approximately 32,000 distinct CDR3 sequences listed, about 77% were seen once. Input material: sorted CD4+, CD8+, or CD8+CD57+ T cells (not recorded which) from PBMCs. These receptors were collected from a human donor in good health, serving as a control.

In DNA form, the CDR3 reads TGTGCCACCAGCAGAGAGGAGGGACTAGCGGGGGAAGAGACCCAGTACTTC. This translates into CATSREEGLAGEETQYF. This rearrangement joins TRBV15 to TRBJ2-5; TRBD2 matches at 14 bases. CDR1 LNHNV and CDR2 YYDKDF come from the germline V gene (reference sequence). Germline trimming cut 0 bases from V and 3 bases from J; bases unmatched to any gene: 3. The CDR3 totals 17 residues.

V gene TRBV29-1 combines with J gene TRBJ1-2; D is possibly TRBD1 (6 bases). V lost 1 base and J lost 4, with 16 bases in between. This CDR3 has 15 residues. Germline assignment: CDR1 SQVTM and CDR2 ANQGSEA. CDR3 coding DNA: TGCAGCGTTGAAGGAGGACGCGGACAGACCTATGGCTACACCTTC. It is translated as CSVEGGRGQTYGYTF.

V and J are TRBV15 and TRBJ2-5; D is ambiguous. Trimming cost V 2 bases and J 5 bases, with 12 bases left between them. Germline-derived CDR1 and CDR2 are LNHNV and YYDKDF (reference sequence). The CDR3 totals 14 residues. The CDR3 DNA reads TGTGCCACCAGCAGAACCGGAGTGGAGGAGACCCAGTACTTC. Amino acids: CATSRTGVEETQYF.

The count of this clonotype is one. This chain uses TRBV7-8 with TRBJ1-5; the D is unclear. The CDR3 is made up of 13 amino acids. Germline V gene sequence: CDR1 SGHVS, CDR2 FQNEAQ. Trimming removed 1 base from V and 4 bases from J, with 5 bases in between. DNA for the CDR3: TGTGCCAGCAGCTTAGGGAGAAATCAGCCCCAGCATTTT. It encodes CASSLGRNQPQHF.

The chain combines TRBV29-1 with TRBJ2-7; no clear D gene. Germline CDR1 SQVTM, CDR2 ANQGSEA. There are 12 residues in the CDR3. V was trimmed by 2 bases and J by 2 bases, leaving 7 bases between them. In DNA, the CDR3 is TGCAGCGTTGAACCTACACCCTACGAGCAGTACTTC. Translated: CSVEPTPYEQYF.